These 30 T cell receptor beta chains were all obtained from the same sample, sequenced in a study of cytomegalovirus exposure and HLA in healthy donors. This PCR relied on a set of 60 Vbeta primers and 13 Jbeta primers. Sequencing used immunoSEQ multiplex PCR; TCRdb keeps in-frame clones, though not all of them. This table has over 200,000 clones, around 80% appearing once. The material sequenced was PBMCs. Receptors were obtained from a woman between 35 and 50 years old in good health and CMV-seronegative.

This clone was observed once. The gene calls are TRBV2 and TRBJ1-2; D gene ambiguous. The CDR3 is 13 amino acids. Trimming removed 7 bases at V and 4 bases at J, with 13 bases between. Germline V gives CDR1 SNHLY, CDR2 FYNNEI. In DNA form, the CDR3 reads TGTGCCAGCACTACCGGACGGGGCTATGGCTACACCTTC. This gives the protein CASTTGRGYGYTF.

The V call is TRBV30, the J call TRBJ1-2; maybe TRBD1 (6 bases). Germline loops: CDR1 GTSNPN, CDR2 SVGIG (reference sequence). CDR3 size: 12 residues. V was clipped by 3 bases and J by 6 bases, with 11 bases between them. CDR3 in DNA: TGTGCCTGGAGGGGAGGGGGTAATGGCTACACCTTC. Translating gives CAWRGGGNGYTF.

This clone has just a few counts. The chain employs TRBV5-1 and TRBJ2-2; 7 bases are shared with TRBD2. The CDR3 has 16 amino acids. CDR1 is SGHRS and CDR2 is YFSETQ in the germline V gene. The V gene end was trimmed by 4 bases and the J gene end by 1 base; junction bases not matched to a gene: 7. The CDR3 nucleotides read TGCGCCAGCAGCCCCGCGGGACTATTGAACACCGGGGAGCTGTTTTTT. This encodes CASSPAGLLNTGELFF. The whole variable domain, remainder taken from reference TRBV5-1 and TRBJ2-2, is KAGVTQTPRYLIKTRGQQVTLSCSPISGHRSVSWYQQTPGQGLQFLFEYFSETQRNKGNFPGRFSGRQFSNSRSEMNVSTLELGDSALYLCASSPAGLLNTGELFFGEGSRLTVL.

This clone was observed a handful of times. This chain joins TRBV19 and TRBJ1-1; 7 bases agree with TRBD1. CDR3 length: 14 residues. Germline trimming cut 2 bases from V and 6 bases from J; bases unmatched to any gene: 6. The germline V gene encodes CDR1 LNHDA and CDR2 SQIVND (reference sequence). The CDR3 sequence is CASSIRQGTPEAFF. CDR3 in DNA: TGTGCCAGTAGTATAAGACAGGGAACCCCTGAAGCTTTCTTT. The full variable domain, in which reference TRBV19 and TRBJ1-1 provide the parts outside the CDR3, is DGGITQSPKYLFRKEGQNVTLSCEQNLNHDAMYWYRQDPGQGLRLIYYSQIVNDFQKGDIAEGYSVSREKKESFPLTVTSAQKNPTAFYLCASSIRQGTPEAFFGQGTRLTVV.

This clone has just one count. This chain connects TRBV19 to TRBJ1-6, with TRBD1 identical over 10 bases. Germline-derived CDR1 and CDR2 are LNHDA and SQIVND (reference sequence). The CDR3 is 15 amino acids. Germline trimming cut 4 bases from V and 4 bases from J; bases unmatched to any gene: 1. The CDR3: CASSRDRGYNSPLHF. The CDR3 region has the DNA TGTGCCAGTAGTAGGGACAGGGGTTATAATTCACCCCTCCACTTT.

The genes are TRBV18 and TRBJ2-3, with 9 positions matching TRBD1. This CDR3 is built from 16 residues. CDR1 and CDR2 from the germline V gene are KGHSH and LQKENI. The V segment lost 6 bases and the J segment 5 bases; nucleotides outside the gene matches: 12. The CDR3 loop reads CASSPSGQGGGDTQYF. The CDR3 DNA reads as TGTGCCAGCTCTCCCTCGGGACAGGGAGGGGGAGATACGCAGTATTTT.

The chain recombines TRBV19 with TRBJ1-2, with 11 bases fitting TRBD1. The CDR3 covers 15 residues. The junction had 12 bases not matched to a gene; V was cut back by 8 bases and J by 7 bases. Looked up from germline, CDR1 is LNHDA and CDR2 is SQIVND (reference sequence). This chain's CDR3 is CASLSYTGTGGGYTF. The CDR3 DNA reads TGTGCCAGTTTATCATATACCGGGACAGGGGGTGGCTACACCTTC.

The chain links TRBV6-5 to TRBJ2-7, with D tentatively TRBD1 (5 bases). This CDR3 region has 14 residues. Deletions cut 7 bases from V and 7 bases from J, with 20 bases between. Per germline, CDR1 MNHEY and CDR2 SVGAGI. In DNA, the CDR3 is TGTGCCAGCAAACTCCTGGCAGGGATCAATGAGCAGTACTTC. Protein product: CASKLLAGINEQYF.

Concerning this clone: The sample holds other DNA sequences that translate to the same CDR3. This chain links TRBV18 with TRBJ2-3; unclear D gene. The CDR3 is 13 residues long. CDR1 and CDR2 from the germline V gene are KGHSH and LQKENI. Trimming cost V 5 bases and J 0 bases, with 6 bases left between them. As DNA, the CDR3 is TGTGCCAGCTCAAGAGGTAGCACAGATACGCAGTATTTT. This encodes CASSRGSTDTQYF.

This chain links TRBV10-3 with TRBJ1-6; a possible D gene is TRBD1 (5 bases). With 4 bases removed from V and 14 bases from J, the gap between germline ends came to 18 bases. Germline CDR1 and CDR2: ENHRY and SYGVKD. The CDR3 covers 14 residues. CDR3 DNA: TGTGCCATCAGTGTGACTCGGGCCCAGACAGCCCTCCACTTT. Translated: CAISVTRAQTALHF.

The CDR3 DNA follows: TGTGCCAGCAGTTTATCTGCGGCTACCGGGACAGGGATTGGCGAGCAGTACTTC. Protein sequence: CASSLSAATGTGIGEQYF. V is TRBV27 and J is TRBJ2-7, with 9 bases aligning to TRBD1. The CDR3 runs 18 residues. The V gene's germline CDR1 is MNHEY and CDR2 SMNVEV (reference sequence). V was clipped by 0 bases and J by 6 bases; unmatched bases: 15.

V and J are TRBV5-5 and TRBJ1-5; D possibly corresponds to TRBD1 (6 bases). V was pared by 4 bases and J by 8 bases, with 16 bases between. The CDR3 is 14 amino acids. Germline V gives CDR1 SGHKS, CDR2 YYEKEE (reference sequence). CDR3 protein: CASSPTGILEPQHF. The CDR3 DNA sequence: TGTGCCAGCAGCCCAACAGGGATTTTGGAGCCCCAGCATTTT.

J is TRBJ2-1 and V is TRBV27, with D possibly being TRBD1 (6 bases). CDR1 and CDR2 from the germline V gene are MNHEY and SMNVEV (reference sequence). Trimming cost V 3 bases and J 3 bases, with 18 bases left between them. The CDR3 runs 17 residues. This chain's CDR3 is CASSLFSGQLFYNEQFF. CDR3 sequence (DNA): TGTGCCAGCAGTTTGTTCTCTGGACAGCTTTTCTACAATGAGCAGTTCTTC.

The rearrangement links TRBV19 to TRBJ2-7; 7 bases match TRBD1. CDR3 length: 13 residues. Per the germline V gene, CDR1 is LNHDA and CDR2 is SQIVND (reference sequence). The ends lost 4 bases at V and 4 bases at J; junction bases unmatched: 4. CDR3 loop: CASSTLTGYEQYF. For the CDR3, the DNA is TGTGCCAGTAGTACCCTGACAGGGTACGAGCAGTACTTC. Using reference TRBV19 and TRBJ2-7 for the parts outside the CDR3, the full variable domain is DGGITQSPKYLFRKEGQNVTLSCEQNLNHDAMYWYRQDPGQGLRLIYYSQIVNDFQKGDIAEGYSVSREKKESFPLTVTSAQKNPTAFYLCASSTLTGYEQYFGPGTRLTVT.

This clone was observed a single time. The rearrangement joins TRBV7-2 to TRBJ2-5; a possible D gene is TRBD2 (6 bases). The CDR3 contains 12 residues. The ends were cut back, 3 bases at V and 4 bases at J, with 6 bases in the middle. Germline loops: CDR1 SGHTA, CDR2 FQGNSA. The CDR3 nucleotides are TGTGCCAGCAGCTTGACTAGAGAGACCCAGTACTTC. Its protein is CASSLTRETQYF.

The chain is built from TRBV5-1 and TRBJ1-1; unclear D gene. Trimming cost V 3 bases and J 2 bases, with 14 bases left between them. CDR3 length: 15 amino acids. The germline gives CDR1 SGHRS, CDR2 YFSETQ. The CDR3, as DNA: TGCGCCAGCAGCTCGGCGCGAGGCACTAACACTGAAGCTTTCTTT. Translated, it gives CASSSARGTNTEAFF.

The rearrangement uses TRBV5-5 and TRBJ1-6; D gene unclear. The germline V and J ends were trimmed by 1 base and 7 bases, with 9 bases remaining between them. CDR1 SGHKS and CDR2 YYEKEE come from the germline V gene (reference sequence). CDR3 length: 14 residues. The CDR3 coding sequence is TGTGCCAGCAGCTTGCAGAGAGGAAATTCACCCCTCCACTTT. This codes for CASSLQRGNSPLHF.

This sequence joins TRBV5-6 and TRBJ2-1; D may be TRBD2 (6 bases). V lost 4 bases and J 4 bases, leaving 12 bases between the germline ends. CDR3 length: 14 residues. The V gene's germline CDR1 is SGHDT and CDR2 YYEEEE. DNA of the CDR3: TGTGCCAGCAGCCCGGGACTGCCTTACAATGAGCAGTTCTTC. Protein sequence: CASSPGLPYNEQFF.

The rearrangement links TRBV30 to TRBJ1-3; 8 bases fit TRBD1. With V trimmed by 8 bases and J by 1 base, 10 bases remained unmatched. CDR1 and CDR2 from the germline V gene are GTSNPN and SVGIG (reference sequence). The CDR3 extends over 15 amino acids. The DNA of the CDR3 is TGTGCCCGACAGGGGCTAGATGGGTCTGGAAACACCATATATTTT. Residues: CARQGLDGSGNTIYF.

The chain couples TRBV29-1 to TRBJ2-7, with 9 bases aligning to TRBD1. The CDR3 extends over 16 amino acids. V gave up 3 bases and J gave up 1 base; unmatched junction bases: 10. Per germline, CDR1 SQVTM and CDR2 ANQGSEA. CDR3 sequence (DNA): TGCAGCGTTGAGCTGACCCGGGACAGGGCTTCCTACGAGCAGTACTTC. This codes for CSVELTRDRASYEQYF.

The chain links TRBV7-2 to TRBJ2-1; 7 bases match TRBD1. V shed 5 bases and J 5 bases; nucleotides not matched to a gene: 6. Germline V lookup: CDR1 SGHTA, CDR2 FQGNSA. This CDR3 comprises 14 residues. The DNA of the CDR3 is TGTGCCAGCAGCAGACCGGGACAGCACAATGAGCAGTTCTTC. The encoded protein is CASSRPGQHNEQFF.

This chain links TRBV5-1 with TRBJ1-2, with D hard to call. The V gene lost 1 base and the J gene lost 6 bases, with 10 bases spanning the gap. CDR3 length: 13 residues. Germline-derived CDR1 and CDR2 are SGHRS and YFSETQ. The CDR3 sequence: CASSLNSLHGYTF. In nucleotides, the CDR3 is TGCGCCAGCAGCTTGAACAGCTTACATGGCTACACCTTC.

The V call is TRBV5-1, the J call TRBJ2-1, with a tentative D call TRBD1 (7 bases). V lost 4 bases and J 4 bases, leaving 12 bases between the germline ends. This CDR3 has 14 residues. Germline V CDR1 and CDR2: SGHRS, YFSETQ. In DNA form, the CDR3 reads TGCGCCAGCAGCCGGCAGGGGGGATACAATGAGCAGTTCTTC. It specifies CASSRQGGYNEQFF.

This chain links TRBV11-3 with TRBJ1-1; weak D call: TRBD1 (5 bases). The CDR3 sequence is 15 residues long. Trimming shortened V by 5 bases and J by 7 bases, and 20 bases separated the two germline ends. The germline V gene has CDR1 SGHNT and CDR2 YENEEA. CDR3 residues: CASSLRVGGGVEAFF. The CDR3 coding sequence is TGTGCCAGCAGCCTTCGAGTCGGGGGAGGGGTTGAAGCTTTCTTT.

This clone was detected only a few times. Different DNA sequences within this sample yield the same CDR3. The chain recombines TRBV7-6 with TRBJ2-7, with a weak D call TRBD1 (6 bases). From germline, CDR1 is SGHVS and CDR2 FNYEAQ. Trimming pared 1 base from V and 6 bases from J, leaving 7 bases between. The CDR3 consists of 12 residues. The CDR3 DNA follows: TGTGCCAGCAGCTTAGAGGGGGTCGAGCAGTACTTC. Residues: CASSLEGVEQYF.

This clone was seen a handful of times. The chain couples TRBV4-3 to TRBJ2-7, with D hard to call. V shed 0 bases and J shed 6 bases, with 12 bases lying between them. Germline assignment: CDR1 LGHNA and CDR2 YSLEER. The CDR3 loop spans 14 amino acids. CDR3 sequence (DNA): TGCGCCAGCAGCCAAGATAGGTACGGGTCCGAGCAGTACTTC. This translates into CASSQDRYGSEQYF.

The chain couples TRBV18 to TRBJ1-6; 8 bases are shared with TRBD1. This CDR3 region has 15 residues. Per the germline V gene, CDR1 is KGHSH and CDR2 is LQKENI. V trimming: 3 bases; J trimming: 7 bases; junction bases outside the gene matches: 5. CDR3 coding DNA: TGTGCCAGCTCACCTTCGACAGGGGCAAATTCACCCCTCCACTTT. Its protein product is CASSPSTGANSPLHF.

This clone came up a few times. The chain employs TRBV9 and TRBJ1-3; possible D gene TRBD1, 6 bases. Trimming took off 4 bases at V and 0 bases at J, with 20 bases between the two ends. The CDR3 totals 18 residues. The germline V gene encodes CDR1 SGDLS and CDR2 YYNGEE. The CDR3 is CASSLNLDSIDSGNTIYF. In nucleotides, the CDR3 is TGTGCCAGCAGCCTAAACCTGGACAGCATTGACTCTGGAAACACCATATATTTT.

The chain couples TRBV21-1 to TRBJ2-5; the table's D call of TRBD1 was not tested on the DNA. TRBV21-1 is termed a pseudogene. This CDR3 is built from 16 residues. CDR3 region: CASSGSYRDPRETQYF. The CDR3 coding sequence is TGTGCCAGCAGCGGAAGCTACAGGGACCCTAGGGAGACCCAGTACTTC.

This clone was counted a few times. The genes are TRBV4-1 and TRBJ2-5; 9 bases are shared with TRBD2. The CDR3 spans 16 residues. J gave up 7 bases and V 1 base, and 10 bases lay outside the gene matches. Per germline, CDR1 MGHRA and CDR2 YSYEKL. CDR3 region: CASSQGTAGGLATQYF. The CDR3 DNA reads TGCGCCAGCAGCCAAGGTACTGCGGGGGGGCTGGCGACCCAGTACTTC.